The sequence of this T cell receptor (beta chain) was determined in a study of T cells after yellow fever vaccination. TCRdb reprocessed the 5' RACE reads with MiXCR, giving one entry per CDR3 protein. The data hold hundreds of thousands of distinct CDR3 sequences, with roughly an eighth observed a single time. This clonotype appeared a few times. Germline V gene lookup returns CDR1 MNHEY and CDR2 SVGEGT. Trimming stripped 0 bases from V and 5 bases from J, with 17 bases between. The length of the CDR3 is 17 residues. The V and J genes are TRBV6-2 or TRBV6-3 and TRBJ2-1; D may be TRBD2 (6 bases). Sequencing was performed on PBMCs, taken on the day of the yellow fever booster vaccination. The TCR sequence derives from a man aged 25 to 45 who received the YFV17D yellow fever vaccine. The CDR3 loop reads CASSYSIRGRKNNEQFF. As DNA, the CDR3 is TGTGCCAGCAGTTACTCCATTCGAGGGAGGAAGAACAATGAGCAGTTCTTC.